A selection of T cell receptor beta chains follows, all from one sample in a study of cytomegalovirus exposure and HLA in healthy donors. Clones were sequenced by immunoSEQ multiplex PCR, and TCRdb holds only the in-frame ones, with some missing. The data hold about 140,000 clones, with 88% observed a single time. The sample taken for sequencing was PBMCs. These receptor sequences come from a young woman in good health and CMV-seropositive. Both conserved end residues are part of each CDR3. A D gene is named only where the DNA matches it firmly. A clone size is listed for some rows: how often the clone was seen (once, few, many), or a class if it is expanded.

clone size	D gene	V gene	J gene	CDR3 protein	CDR3 DNA
-	TRBD2	TRBV2	TRBJ2-7	CASSLTSGGYEQYF	TGTGCCAGCAGTCTCACTAGCGGGGGATACGAGCAGTACTTC
-	TRBD2	TRBV5-1	TRBJ2-3	CASSSQTSGSYTDTQYF	TGCGCCAGCAGCTCCCAGACTAGCGGGAGCTATACAGATACGCAGTATTTT
-	-	TRBV6-5	TRBJ2-7	CASRAAGSGEQYF	TGTGCCAGCAGAGCCGCAGGGTCCGGCGAGCAGTACTTC
-	-	TRBV10-3	TRBJ1-3	CAITPSSRGGNTIYF	TGTGCCATCACTCCAAGTTCCCGCGGGGGAAACACCATATATTTT
-	TRBD1	TRBV4-1	TRBJ1-5	CASSQALSGTGDQPQHF	TGCGCCAGCAGCCAAGCGCTTTCCGGGACAGGGGACCAGCCCCAGCATTTT
-	-	TRBV4-2	TRBJ1-6	CASSQDSGLNSPLHF	TGTGCCAGCAGCCAAGATAGCGGCCTCAATTCACCCCTCCACTTT
-	-	TRBV13	TRBJ2-7	CASSLGVGGAYEQYF	TGTGCCAGCAGCTTAGGGGTAGGAGGGGCCTACGAGCAGTACTTC
-	TRBD2	TRBV27	TRBJ2-3	CASSLRLAGGTDTQYF	TGTGCCAGCAGTTTACGCCTAGCGGGAGGCACAGATACGCAGTATTTT
-	-	TRBV9	TRBJ2-3	CASSVEWGRGSTDTQYF	TGTGCCAGCAGCGTAGAGTGGGGTCGGGGGAGCACAGATACGCAGTATTTT
once	-	TRBV28	TRBJ2-2	CASSLGWGGANTGELFF	TGTGCCAGCAGTTTAGGTTGGGGCGGGGCTAACACCGGGGAGCTGTTTTTT
-	-	TRBV4-3	TRBJ2-2	CASSWIVEGPGELFF	TGCGCCAGCAGCTGGATTGTGGAGGGGCCCGGGGAGCTGTTTTTT
-	-	TRBV5-1	TRBJ2-4	CASSLGQENIQYF	TGCGCCAGCAGCTTGGGCCAGGAAAACATTCAGTACTTC
-	TRBD1	TRBV14	TRBJ2-7	CASSLLQGAEQYF	TGTGCCAGCAGCCTCCTACAGGGGGCCGAGCAGTACTTC
-	-	TRBV11-1	TRBJ2-6	CASSLRGSSGANVLTF	TGTGCCAGCAGCTTAAGAGGCAGCTCTGGGGCCAACGTCCTGACTTTC
-	TRBD1	TRBV28	TRBJ1-2	CASSLLLGQNYGYTF	TGTGCCAGCAGTTTACTCTTGGGACAGAACTATGGCTACACCTTC
-	-	TRBV9	TRBJ1-5	CASSVGGGNQPQHF	TGTGCCAGCAGCGTAGGCGGAGGCAATCAGCCCCAGCATTTT
-	TRBD1	TRBV9	TRBJ1-4	CASSVGQGGTANEKLFF	TGTGCCAGCAGCGTAGGACAGGGCGGTACGGCTAATGAAAAACTGTTTTTT
-	-	TRBV6-1	TRBJ2-1	CASTQLVPEQFF	TGTGCCAGCACTCAACTAGTTCCTGAGCAGTTCTTC
-	-	TRBV4-3	TRBJ2-5	CASSRLLQETQYF	TGCGCCAGCAGCCGACTACTCCAAGAGACCCAGTACTTC
few	TRBD2	TRBV19	TRBJ2-1	CASASGRVYNEQFF	TGTGCCAGTGCTAGCGGGAGGGTCTACAATGAGCAGTTCTTC
-	TRBD2	TRBV7-9	TRBJ2-7	CASSFSPSGSGYEQYF	TGTGCCAGCAGCTTCTCACCTAGCGGGAGCGGGTACGAGCAGTACTTC
-	-	TRBV21-1	TRBJ1-1	CASSNSWTGALNTEAFF	TGTGCCAGCAGCAATTCCTGGACAGGGGCCTTGAACACTGAAGCTTTCTTT
-	-	TRBV11-1	TRBJ2-3	CASSLLTAYSADTQYF	TGTGCCAGCAGCTTATTAACTGCCTACTCCGCAGATACGCAGTATTTT
-	-	TRBV6-5	TRBJ1-1	CASSYEGWNTEAFF	TGTGCCAGCAGTTACGAGGGCTGGAACACTGAAGCTTTCTTT
-	-	TRBV4-2	TRBJ2-2	CASSQTGLQAGELFF	TGTGCCAGCAGCCAAACAGGTTTGCAGGCCGGGGAGCTGTTTTTT
-	-	TRBV6-1	TRBJ2-2	CASRPHKQGERELFF	TGTGCCAGCAGGCCCCACAAACAGGGTGAGAGGGAGCTGTTTTTT
-	-	TRBV7-8	TRBJ1-5	CASSLVYQGPGSSQPQHF	TGTGCCAGCAGCTTAGTTTATCAGGGTCCGGGTTCCAGTCAGCCCCAGCATTTT
once	TRBD2	TRBV7-2	TRBJ2-5	CASKRGLQETQYF	TGTGCCAGCAAGCGGGGGCTCCAAGAGACCCAGTACTTC
-	-	TRBV9	TRBJ2-2	CASSARLDAGELFF	TGTGCCAGCAGCGCGAGACTAGATGCCGGGGAGCTGTTTTTT
-	-	TRBV5-6	TRBJ2-5	CASSLGWQGQETQYF	TGTGCCAGCAGCTTGGGGTGGCAGGGACAAGAGACCCAGTACTTC
-	TRBD1	TRBV5-1	TRBJ1-1	CASSKDRVGTGEAFF	TGCGCCAGCAGCAAGGACAGGGTTGGAACGGGTGAAGCTTTCTTT
-	-	TRBV27	TRBJ2-2	CASSPRQNTGELFF	TGTGCCAGCAGTCCCCGACAGAACACCGGGGAGCTGTTTTTT
once	-	TRBV28	TRBJ2-2	CASSLIQTGNTGELFF	TGTGCCAGCAGTTTAATCCAGACAGGGAACACCGGGGAGCTGTTTTTT
-	TRBD1	TRBV30	TRBJ1-5	CAWKTGANQPQHF	TGTGCCTGGAAGACAGGGGCCAATCAGCCCCAGCATTTT
-	-	TRBV2	TRBJ2-5	CASSDGSGYGETQYF	TGTGCCAGCAGTGACGGTTCAGGGTACGGAGAGACCCAGTACTTC
-	TRBD1	TRBV5-6	TRBJ1-5	CASSFGQGNQPQHF	TGTGCCAGCAGCTTTGGACAGGGGAATCAGCCCCAGCATTTT
-	-	TRBV2	TRBJ1-4	CASRRTESNEKLFF	TGTGCCAGCAGAAGGACAGAGTCTAATGAAAAACTGTTTTTT
-	-	TRBV28	TRBJ2-7	CASSLSLGRTYEQYF	TGTGCCAGCAGTTTATCATTGGGCAGAACCTACGAGCAGTACTTC
-	-	TRBV4-3	TRBJ1-1	CASSQDFGVMRAFF	TGCGCCAGCAGCCAAGATTTCGGGGTGATGCGAGCTTTCTTT
-	-	TRBV20-1	TRBJ2-7	CSARGLDEQYF	TGCAGTGCTAGAGGACTAGACGAGCAGTACTTC
-	-	TRBV7-3	TRBJ1-2	CASSLISRQGHGYTF	TGTGCCAGCAGCTTAATCTCTCGGCAGGGTCATGGCTACACCTTC